Listed below are T cell receptor beta chains from one sample, sequenced in a study of blood T cells in healthy people across ages. TCRdb recomputed calls from the 5' RACE reads with MiXCR, one row per CDR3 protein. The table shows over 1.5 million distinct CDR3 sequences, with approximately 50% occurring only once. Sequencing was carried out using blood. The source of these receptors is a woman aged 40-49 years in good health. Each CDR3 is given with its conserved first and last residue. The order of the fields is clone size, J gene, V gene, CDR3 protein. Part of the rows lack a size; the others show once, few, many or a class for expanded clones.

size: few; J: TRBJ1-2; V: TRBV24-1; CDR3: CATSVFSNYGYTF
size: few; J: TRBJ2-3; V: TRBV12-3/TRBV12-4; CDR3: CASRTNSGFNTDTQYF
size: -; J: TRBJ2-5; V: TRBV7-2; CDR3: CASSLKSTETQYF
size: -; J: TRBJ2-1; V: TRBV5-6; CDR3: CASTVTGIFRQFF
size: few; J: TRBJ2-7; V: TRBV3-1; CDR3: CASSQDVNRLYEQYF
size: few; J: TRBJ2-3; V: TRBV5-5; CDR3: CASSLAPGAGTDTQYF
size: few; J: TRBJ1-6; V: TRBV21-1; CDR3: CASSNIGAPGSPLHF
size: -; J: TRBJ2-5; V: TRBV7-8; CDR3: CASSLNRNQETQYF
size: -; J: TRBJ2-1; V: TRBV7-8; CDR3: CASSSDRGLGEQFF
size: few; J: TRBJ1-2; V: TRBV29-1; CDR3: CSHSPGTGSNGYTF
size: -; J: TRBJ2-1; V: TRBV11-1; CDR3: CASSLAHRGQFF
size: -; J: TRBJ2-7; V: TRBV12-5; CDR3: CASGLGFSSDEQYF
size: few; J: TRBJ1-5; V: TRBV27; CDR3: CASSHDRLGNQPQHF
size: -; J: TRBJ2-5; V: TRBV5-1; CDR3: CASSPDRALQETQYF
size: once; J: -; V: TRBV5-1; CDR3: CASSRLFQETQYF
size: -; J: TRBJ1-4; V: TRBV7-2; CDR3: CASSRQGQINEKLFF
size: -; J: TRBJ2-3; V: TRBV2; CDR3: CASNWLASDTQYF
size: many; J: TRBJ2-5; V: TRBV6-5; CDR3: CASSQIGETQYF
size: -; J: TRBJ2-1; V: TRBV27; CDR3: CASSSLGGRGYNEQFF
size: once; J: TRBJ1-2; V: TRBV29-1; CDR3: CSVEPTRRDGYTF
size: -; J: TRBJ2-7; V: TRBV6-5; CDR3: CASSGGLPLQQYF
size: once; J: TRBJ1-4; V: TRBV20-1; CDR3: CSAAGGSNEKLFF
size: -; J: TRBJ2-5; V: TRBV5-1; CDR3: CASTPKGLVRETQYF